The 5 T cell receptor beta chains below were found in one sample sequenced in a study of blood T cell repertoires in COVID-19. Libraries were prepared by immunoSEQ multiplex PCR; TCRdb keeps only in-frame clonotypes and omits some of them. The sample consists of roughly 150,000 clones, 78% of them appearing once. Source material: PBMCs or T cells enriched from blood (not recorded which). The receptor source for this set is a woman aged 45-59 years who had recovered from COVID-19.

V usage is TRBV19 and J usage is TRBJ2-7; D might be TRBD1 (7 bases). Germline values: CDR1 LNHDA, CDR2 SQIVND (reference sequence). The CDR3 runs 13 residues. Trimming took off 8 bases at V and 6 bases at J, with 17 bases between the two ends. CDR3 DNA sequence: TGTGCCAGTTGCCTCGCAGGGGGGATCGAGCAGTACTTC. Its protein is CASCLAGGIEQYF.

The chain combines TRBV7-2 with TRBJ1-4; D is ambiguous. Germline V gene lookup returns CDR1 SGHTA and CDR2 FQGNSA. The CDR3 loop spans 14 amino acids. V was trimmed by 2 bases and J by 5 bases, leaving 9 bases between them. CDR3 region: CASSLRGRNEKLFF. The CDR3 DNA reads TGTGCCAGCAGCTTACGGGGAAGGAATGAAAAACTGTTTTTT.

The CDR3: CASSLPDRSAGTGELFF. DNA of the CDR3: TGCGCCAGCAGCTTGCCCGACAGGTCAGCGGGGACCGGGGAGCTGTTTTTT. This chain uses TRBV5-1 with TRBJ2-2; weak D call: TRBD2 (7 bases). The CDR3 length is 17 residues. Trimming shortened V by 1 base and J by 5 bases, and 18 bases separated the two germline ends. CDR1 and CDR2 (germline): SGHRS, YFSETQ.

This clone was counted only a few times. This rearrangement joins TRBV30 to TRBJ1-4; 7 nucleotides agree with TRBD1. This CDR3 is built from 13 residues. Germline lookup yields CDR1 GTSNPN and CDR2 SVGIG (reference sequence). Trimming removed 5 bases from V and 8 bases from J; junction bases left unmatched: 8. The CDR3 DNA is TGTGCCTGGGGCCGACAGGGTCACGAAAAACTGTTTTTT. Translating it yields CAWGRQGHEKLFF.

V is TRBV7-8 and J is TRBJ1-1; D gene ambiguous. The germline V gene encodes CDR1 SGHVS and CDR2 FQNEAQ. The V end was cut by 2 bases, the J end by 10 bases, with 14 bases between. The CDR3 covers 13 residues. CDR3 sequence reads: CASSLKELSSAFF. In nucleotides, the CDR3 is TGTGCCAGCAGCTTAAAGGAGCTGTCCTCAGCTTTCTTT.